These T cell receptor beta chains were read from a single sample in a study of T cells in Graves' hyperthyroidism and ophthalmopathy. TCRdb itself ran the multiplex PCR reads through MiXCR, one entry per CDR3 protein. The sample shows 500,000 to 800,000 distinct CDR3 sequences, just under 45% of them seen only once. The sequenced material came from peripheral blood or thyroid tissue (not recorded which). Source of these receptors: an adult man with Graves' disease, either hyperthyroidism or ophthalmopathy (not recorded which). The CDR3 runs from the conserved cysteine through the conserved F or W. D genes are given only for firm matches. Clone size, where shown, is once, few, many, or a class for clones that have expanded.

len	abundance	d_gene	v_gene	j_gene	CDR3nt	CDR3aa
16	many	TRBD1	TRBV7-2	TRBJ1-5	TGTGCCAGCAGCTTAGAGCCCCAGGGGGCTTGGCAGCCCCAGCATTTT	CASSLEPQGAWQPQHF
16	.	.	TRBV11-2	TRBJ1-5	TGTGCCAGCAGCTCGCCCACCGGACAGAACAATCAGCCCCAGCATTTT	CASSSPTGQNNQPQHF
15	once	TRBD1	TRBV7-4	TRBJ1-6	TGTGCCAGCAGCTGGACCGGACAGGGGGTTTCACCCCTCCACTTT	CASSWTGQGVSPLHF
14	many	.	TRBV2	TRBJ1-5	TGTGCCAGCAGTGTGGCGGTAAGCAATCAGCCCCAGCATTTT	CASSVAVSNQPQHF
13	few	.	TRBV6-1	TRBJ1-1	TGTGCCAGCAGTTACCTACAGGACACTGAAGCTTTCTTT	CASSYLQDTEAFF
13	many	.	TRBV29-1	TRBJ2-5	TGCAGCGTTGAACTAGGAAGGGGGGAGACCCAGTACTTC	CSVELGRGETQYF
16	.	.	TRBV12-3/TRBV12-4	TRBJ1-2	TGTGCCAGCAGCCCAGACCCCCATGGAAGAAACTATGGCTACACCTTC	CASSPDPHGRNYGYTF
15	.	TRBD2	TRBV7-9	TRBJ2-7	TGTGCCAGCATGCGGGAGTCCGGTGTTCTGTACGAGCAGTACTTC	CASMRESGVLYEQYF
14	many	.	TRBV25-1	TRBJ2-7	TGTGCCAGCAGTGAATATGACAGCGACTACGAGCAGTACTTC	CASSEYDSDYEQYF
14	few	.	TRBV20-1	TRBJ1-2	TGCAGTGCTAGAGATCTAGGGGGTGACTATGGCTACACCTTC	CSARDLGGDYGYTF
15	.	TRBD1	TRBV19	TRBJ2-5	TGTGCCAGTAGTATAGACGGGACAGGGCCGGAGACCCAGTACTTC	CASSIDGTGPETQYF
11	once	TRBD2	TRBV29-1	TRBJ2-7	TGCAGCGTTCAAGCGGGAGACGAGCAGTACTTC	CSVQAGDEQYF
13	.	.	TRBV29-1	TRBJ1-1	TGCAGCGCCAGCAGCACTGAGGGCACTGAAGCTTTCTTT	CSASSTEGTEAFF
13	.	.	TRBV5-6	TRBJ1-1	TGTGCCAGCATCTTCCTAGGGAACACTGAAGCTTTCTTT	CASIFLGNTEAFF
14	many	.	TRBV7-2	TRBJ1-6	TGTGCCAGCAGCCAGCGGGTCGCAAATTCACCCCTCCACTTT	CASSQRVANSPLHF
13	.	.	TRBV7-8	TRBJ1-3	TGTGCCAGCAGCGGAGGCAGGGTTAACACCATATATTTT	CASSGGRVNTIYF
17	.	TRBD1	TRBV10-3	TRBJ1-2	TGTGCCATCAGTGAGTCGACAGGGACCCTAGCGTACTATGGCTACACCTTC	CAISESTGTLAYYGYTF
17	few	TRBD1	TRBV6-4	TRBJ1-5	TGTGCCAGCAGTCCGTTGGGACAGGGCTTAAGCAATCAGCCCCAGCATTTT	CASSPLGQGLSNQPQHF
14	.	.	TRBV14	TRBJ1-2	TGTGCCAGCAGCCAGATCAGGGATGAGGATGGCTACACCTTC	CASSQIRDEDGYTF
14	.	.	TRBV4-1	TRBJ2-7	TGCGCCAGCAGCTCACAGACAGGAAACTACGAGCAGTACTTC	CASSSQTGNYEQYF